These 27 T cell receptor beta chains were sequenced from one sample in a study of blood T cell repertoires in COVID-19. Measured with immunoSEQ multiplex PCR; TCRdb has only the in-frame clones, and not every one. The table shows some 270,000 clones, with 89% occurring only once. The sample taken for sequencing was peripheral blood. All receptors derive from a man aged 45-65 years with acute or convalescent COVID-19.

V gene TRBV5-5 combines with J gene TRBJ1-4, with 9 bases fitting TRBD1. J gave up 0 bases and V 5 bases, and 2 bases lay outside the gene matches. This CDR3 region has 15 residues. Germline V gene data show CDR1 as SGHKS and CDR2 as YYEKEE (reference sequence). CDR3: CASSRTGATNEKLFF. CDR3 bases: TGTGCCAGCAGTCGGACAGGGGCAACTAATGAAAAACTGTTTTTT.

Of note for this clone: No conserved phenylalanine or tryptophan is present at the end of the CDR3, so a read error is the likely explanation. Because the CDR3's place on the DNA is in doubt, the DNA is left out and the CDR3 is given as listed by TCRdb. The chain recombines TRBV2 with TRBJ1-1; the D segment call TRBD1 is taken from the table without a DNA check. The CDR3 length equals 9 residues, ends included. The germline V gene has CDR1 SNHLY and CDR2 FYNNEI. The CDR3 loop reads CASSSGVAM.

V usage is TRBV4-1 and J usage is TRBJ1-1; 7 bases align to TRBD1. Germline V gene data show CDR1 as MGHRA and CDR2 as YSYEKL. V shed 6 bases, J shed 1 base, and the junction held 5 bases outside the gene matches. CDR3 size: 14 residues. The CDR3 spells CASRVDRANTEAFF. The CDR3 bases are TGCGCCAGCAGGGTCGACAGGGCGAACACTGAAGCTTTCTTT.

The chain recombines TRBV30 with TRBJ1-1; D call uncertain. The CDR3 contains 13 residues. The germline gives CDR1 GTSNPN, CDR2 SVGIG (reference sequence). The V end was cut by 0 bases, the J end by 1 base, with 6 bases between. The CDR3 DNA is TGTGCCTGGAGTGTACAAGAGAACACTGAAGCTTTCTTT. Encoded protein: CAWSVQENTEAFF. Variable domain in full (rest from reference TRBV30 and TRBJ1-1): SQTIHQWPATLVQPVGSPLSLECTVEGTSNPNLYWYRQAAGRGLQLLFYSVGIGQISSEVPQNLSASRPQDRQFILSSKKLLLSDSGFYLCAWSVQENTEAFFGQGTRLTVV.

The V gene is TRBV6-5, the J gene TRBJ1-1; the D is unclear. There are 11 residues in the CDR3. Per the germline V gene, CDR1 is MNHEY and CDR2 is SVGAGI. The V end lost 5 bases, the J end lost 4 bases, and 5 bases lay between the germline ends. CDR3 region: CASSRSTEAFF. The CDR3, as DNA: TGTGCCAGCAGTAGGAGCACTGAAGCTTTCTTT.

The CDR3 region has the DNA TGTGCCAGCAGTTTACCAGGCGAGCCCCAGCATTTT. Amino acids: CASSLPGEPQHF. V and J are TRBV12-3 or TRBV12-4 and TRBJ1-5, with D hard to call. The CDR3 runs to 12 residues. V was trimmed by 2 bases and J by 8 bases, leaving 7 bases between them.

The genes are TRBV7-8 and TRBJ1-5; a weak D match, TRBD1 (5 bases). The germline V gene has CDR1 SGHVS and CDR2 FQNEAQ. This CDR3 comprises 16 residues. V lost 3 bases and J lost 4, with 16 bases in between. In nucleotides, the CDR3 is TGTGCCAGCAGCTTTACGGTAGGGCAGGGAAATCAGCCCCAGCATTTT. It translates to CASSFTVGQGNQPQHF.

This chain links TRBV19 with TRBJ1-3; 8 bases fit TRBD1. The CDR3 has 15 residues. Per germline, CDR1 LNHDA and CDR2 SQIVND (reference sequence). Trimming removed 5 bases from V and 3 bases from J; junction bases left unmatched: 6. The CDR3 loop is CASSAWTGSGNTIYF. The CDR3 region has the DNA TGTGCCAGTAGTGCCTGGACAGGGAGTGGAAACACCATATATTTT.

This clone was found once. CDR3 sequence reads: CSVDVPGVKNIQYF. The CDR3 DNA reads as TGCAGCGTTGATGTTCCTGGAGTCAAAAACATTCAGTACTTC. The chain employs TRBV29-1 and TRBJ2-4, with no clear D. The germline V gene has CDR1 SQVTM and CDR2 ANQGSEA. V gave up 3 bases and J gave up 3 bases, with 12 bases separating them. This CDR3 has 14 amino acids. Looking up the rest from reference TRBV29-1 and TRBJ2-4 gives the full variable domain: SAVISQKPSRDICQRGTSLTIQCQVDSQVTMMFWYRQQPGQSLTLIATANQGSEATYESGFVIDKFPISRPNLTFSTLTVSNMSPEDSSIYLCSVDVPGVKNIQYFGAGTRLSVL.

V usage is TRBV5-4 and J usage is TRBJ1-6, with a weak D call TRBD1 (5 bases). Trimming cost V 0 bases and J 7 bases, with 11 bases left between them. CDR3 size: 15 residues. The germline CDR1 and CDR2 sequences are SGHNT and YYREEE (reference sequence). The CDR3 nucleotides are TGTGCCAGCAGCTTGGAATCCAGGGTAAATTCACCCCTCCACTTT. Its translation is CASSLESRVNSPLHF.

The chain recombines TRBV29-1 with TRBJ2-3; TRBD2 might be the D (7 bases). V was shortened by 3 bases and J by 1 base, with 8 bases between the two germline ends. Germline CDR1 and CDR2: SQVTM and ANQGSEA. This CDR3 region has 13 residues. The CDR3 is CSVERGRTDTQYF. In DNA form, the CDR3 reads TGCAGCGTTGAGCGGGGGCGCACAGATACGCAGTATTTT.

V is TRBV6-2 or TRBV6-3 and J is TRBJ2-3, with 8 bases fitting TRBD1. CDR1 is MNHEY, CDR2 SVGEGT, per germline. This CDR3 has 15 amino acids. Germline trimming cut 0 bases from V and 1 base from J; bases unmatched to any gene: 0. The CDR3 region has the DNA TGTGCCAGCAGTTACTCGGGACAGGGCACAGATACGCAGTATTTT. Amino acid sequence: CASSYSGQGTDTQYF.

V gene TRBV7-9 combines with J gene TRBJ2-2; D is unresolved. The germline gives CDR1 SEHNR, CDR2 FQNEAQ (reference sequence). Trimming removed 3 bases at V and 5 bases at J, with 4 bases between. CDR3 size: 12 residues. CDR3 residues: CASSFGTGELFF. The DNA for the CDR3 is TGTGCCAGCAGCTTCGGTACCGGGGAGCTGTTTTTT.

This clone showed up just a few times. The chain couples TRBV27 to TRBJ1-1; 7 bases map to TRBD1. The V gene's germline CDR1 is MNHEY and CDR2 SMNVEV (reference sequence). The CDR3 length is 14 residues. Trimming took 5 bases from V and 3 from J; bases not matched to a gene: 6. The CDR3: CASSMQGVDTEAFF. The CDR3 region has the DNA TGTGCCAGCAGTATGCAGGGGGTGGACACTGAAGCTTTCTTT.

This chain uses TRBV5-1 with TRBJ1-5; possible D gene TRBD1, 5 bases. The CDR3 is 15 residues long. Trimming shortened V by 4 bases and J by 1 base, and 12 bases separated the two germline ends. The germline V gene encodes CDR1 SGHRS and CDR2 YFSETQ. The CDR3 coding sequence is TGCGCCAGCAGCCAAGTGGGGGGGAGCAATCAGCCCCAGCATTTT. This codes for CASSQVGGSNQPQHF.

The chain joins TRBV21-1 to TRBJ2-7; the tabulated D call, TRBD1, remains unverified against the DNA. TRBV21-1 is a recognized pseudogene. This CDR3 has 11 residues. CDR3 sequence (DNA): TGTGCCAGCAGCAAACAGGACGAGCAGTACTTC. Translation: CASSKQDEQYF.

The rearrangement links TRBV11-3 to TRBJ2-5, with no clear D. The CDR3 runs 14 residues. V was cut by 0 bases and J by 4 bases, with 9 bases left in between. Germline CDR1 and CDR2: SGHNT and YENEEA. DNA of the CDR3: TGTGCCAGCAGCTTAGATCGCGTCTCAGAGACCCAGTACTTC. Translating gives CASSLDRVSETQYF. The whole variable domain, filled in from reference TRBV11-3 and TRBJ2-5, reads EAGVVQSPRYKIIEKKQPVAFWCNPISGHNTLYWYLQNLGQGPELLIRYENEEAVDDSQLPKDRFSAERLKGVDSTLKIQPAELGDSAVYLCASSLDRVSETQYFGPGTRLLVL.

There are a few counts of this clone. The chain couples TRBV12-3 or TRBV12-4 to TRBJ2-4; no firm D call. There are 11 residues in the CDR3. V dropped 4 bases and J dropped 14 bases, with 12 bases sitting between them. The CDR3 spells CASSSGRWKYF. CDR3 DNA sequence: TGTGCCAGCAGTTCAGGCCGTTGGAAGTACTTC.

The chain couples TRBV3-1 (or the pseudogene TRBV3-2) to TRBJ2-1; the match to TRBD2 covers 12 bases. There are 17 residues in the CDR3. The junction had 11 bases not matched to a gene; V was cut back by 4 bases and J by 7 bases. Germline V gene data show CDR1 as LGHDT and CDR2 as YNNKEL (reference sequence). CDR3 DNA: TGTGCCAGCAGCCGGCCTAGCGGGGGGGTTAGTCGGAATGAGCAGTTCTTC. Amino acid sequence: CASSRPSGGVSRNEQFF.

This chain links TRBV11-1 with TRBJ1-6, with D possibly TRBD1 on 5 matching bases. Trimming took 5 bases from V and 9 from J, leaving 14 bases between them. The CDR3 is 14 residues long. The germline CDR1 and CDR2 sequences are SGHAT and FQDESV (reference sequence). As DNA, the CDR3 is TGTGCCAGCAGCCCGACGGGGAGGGGTTCACCCCTCCACTTT. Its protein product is CASSPTGRGSPLHF.

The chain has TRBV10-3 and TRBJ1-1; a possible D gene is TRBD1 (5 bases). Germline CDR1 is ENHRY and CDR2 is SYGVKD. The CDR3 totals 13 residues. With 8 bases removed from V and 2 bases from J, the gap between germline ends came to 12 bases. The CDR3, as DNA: TGTGCCATCCTCCAGGGCGAAAACACTGAAGCTTTCTTT. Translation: CAILQGENTEAFF.

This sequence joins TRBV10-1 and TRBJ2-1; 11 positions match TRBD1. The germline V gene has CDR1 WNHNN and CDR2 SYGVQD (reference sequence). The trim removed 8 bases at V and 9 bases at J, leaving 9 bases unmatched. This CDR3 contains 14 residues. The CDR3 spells CASLNRTGGSEQFF. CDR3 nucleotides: TGCGCCAGCCTTAATAGGACAGGGGGCAGTGAGCAGTTCTTC.

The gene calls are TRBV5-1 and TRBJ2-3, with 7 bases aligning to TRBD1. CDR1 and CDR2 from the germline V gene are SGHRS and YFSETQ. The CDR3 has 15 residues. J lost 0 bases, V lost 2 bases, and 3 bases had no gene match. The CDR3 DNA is TGCGCCAGCAGCTTCGGACAGGCCAGCACAGATACGCAGTATTTT. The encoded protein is CASSFGQASTDTQYF.

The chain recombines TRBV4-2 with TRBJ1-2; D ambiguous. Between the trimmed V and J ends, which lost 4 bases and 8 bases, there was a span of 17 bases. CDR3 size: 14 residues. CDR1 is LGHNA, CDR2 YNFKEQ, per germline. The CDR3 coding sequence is TGTGCCAGCAGCCTAAAAGTTAGCTCTATGGGCTACACCTTC. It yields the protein CASSLKVSSMGYTF.

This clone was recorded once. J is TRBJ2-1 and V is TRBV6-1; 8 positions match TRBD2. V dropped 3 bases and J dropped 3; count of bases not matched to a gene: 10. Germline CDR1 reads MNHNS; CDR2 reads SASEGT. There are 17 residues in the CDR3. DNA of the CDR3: TGTGCCAGCAGTGATCCTGGACTAGCTGGGTTCTACAATGAGCAGTTCTTC. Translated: CASSDPGLAGFYNEQFF.

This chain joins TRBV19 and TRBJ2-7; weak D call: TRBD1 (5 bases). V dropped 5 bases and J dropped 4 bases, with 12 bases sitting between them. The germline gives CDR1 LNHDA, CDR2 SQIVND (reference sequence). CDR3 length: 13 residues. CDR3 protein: CASSLQDGYEQYF. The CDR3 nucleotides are TGTGCCAGTAGTTTACAGGACGGGTACGAGCAGTACTTC.

This CDR3 reads CASSSLRSSGNTIYF. In DNA form, the CDR3 reads TGTGCCAGTAGTTCCCTGAGGAGCTCTGGAAACACCATATATTTT. V and J are TRBV19 and TRBJ1-3; D gene unclear. The CDR3 has 15 residues. Germline CDR1 reads LNHDA; CDR2 reads SQIVND (reference sequence). The V gene lost 5 bases and the J gene lost 0 bases, with 11 bases spanning the gap.